The rows below give T cell receptor beta chains drawn from one sample of a study of shared clonotypes between healthy human individuals. TCRdb's copy holds only in-frame clones and misses some; the assay was immunoSEQ multiplex PCR. The sample shows millions of clones, roughly 95% of them seen only once. Sequences were obtained from naive CD4+ T cells sorted from blood. These receptors originate from a man aged 18 to 29 in good health. CDR3s include the opening cysteine and the closing phenylalanine or tryptophan. Each record gives: J gene, clone size, D gene, V gene, CDR3 protein, CDR3 DNA. D genes are given only for firm matches. Clone sizes are given selectively: once, few, many, or a class where the clone is expanded.

>TRBJ2-5|once|-|TRBV18
CASSSGAPSETQYF
TGTGCCAGCTCCTCCGGGGCCCCATCGGAGACCCAGTACTTC
>TRBJ1-6|-|-|TRBV5-1
CASSWGLDSPLHF
TGCGCCAGCAGCTGGGGTCTGGATTCACCCCTCCACTTT
>TRBJ2-3|-|TRBD2|TRBV18
CASSLAGVGTDTQYF
TGTGCCAGCTCACTAGCGGGAGTGGGCACAGATACGCAGTATTTT
>TRBJ1-1|-|TRBD1|TRBV29-1
CSVEDYRGVNTEAFF
TGCAGCGTTGAAGATTACAGGGGAGTGAACACTGAAGCTTTCTTT
>TRBJ1-2|-|-|TRBV9
CASSVLAGDNYRGYTF
TGTGCCAGCAGCGTACTGGCAGGGGACAACTATCGAGGCTACACCTTC
>TRBJ1-5|-|TRBD1|TRBV2
CASSRVAVWTGPNQPQHF
TGTGCCAGCAGTCGGGTGGCGGTTTGGACAGGGCCCAATCAGCCCCAGCATTTT
>TRBJ2-7|-|TRBD1|TRBV9
CASSTGQGPTYEQYF
TGTGCCAGCAGCACGGGACAGGGGCCGACCTACGAGCAGTACTTC
>TRBJ2-5|-|-|TRBV11-2
CASSLSGQETQYF
TGTGCCAGCAGCTTAAGCGGACAAGAGACCCAGTACTTC
>TRBJ2-1|-|TRBD1|TRBV2
CASSESRGPYNEQFF
TGTGCCAGCAGTGAGTCCAGGGGGCCGTACAATGAGCAGTTCTTC
>TRBJ2-1|-|-|TRBV9
CASSRATAYNEQFF
TGTGCCAGCAGCAGGGCCACTGCCTACAATGAGCAGTTCTTC
>TRBJ2-7|-|TRBD1|TRBV5-4
CTSSLTGQGGYEQYF
TGTACCAGCAGCTTGACGGGACAGGGAGGGTACGAGCAGTACTTC
>TRBJ2-5|-|TRBD2|TRBV5-1
CASSPSGANQETQYF
TGCGCCAGCAGCCCTAGCGGGGCAAACCAAGAGACCCAGTACTTC
>TRBJ1-6|-|-|TRBV7-3
CASSLGSGSPLHF
TGTGCCAGCAGCTTAGGGTCGGGTTCACCCCTCCACTTT
>TRBJ2-3|-|-|TRBV6-5
CASSGQLPSTDTQYF
TGTGCCAGCAGTGGACAGCTTCCTAGCACAGATACGCAGTATTTT
>TRBJ2-1|-|TRBD2|TRBV10-3
CAISLAGGFINEQFF
TGTGCCATCAGCCTAGCGGGGGGCTTCATCAATGAGCAGTTCTTC
>TRBJ2-7|-|TRBD2|TRBV6-4
CASSDAGEAYEQYF
TGTGCCAGCAGTGACGCGGGAGAAGCATACGAGCAGTACTTC
>TRBJ1-6|-|TRBD1|TRBV27
CASSLGTANNSPLHF
TGTGCCAGCAGTTTAGGGACAGCAAATAATTCACCCCTCCACTTT
>TRBJ1-2|-|-|TRBV28
CAGSQTRGAYGYTF
TGTGCCGGCAGTCAGACAAGGGGGGCCTATGGCTACACCTTC
>TRBJ2-1|-|TRBD2|TRBV7-6
CASSSGTSSYNEQFF
TGTGCCAGCAGCTCCGGGACTAGCTCCTACAATGAGCAGTTCTTC
>TRBJ2-5|-|TRBD1|TRBV5-6
CASTLGQGAQETQYF
TGTGCCAGCACCCTTGGACAGGGGGCTCAAGAGACCCAGTACTTC
>TRBJ2-7|-|-|TRBV6-5
CASSYVRSSYEQYF
TGTGCCAGCAGTTACGTTAGGAGCTCCTACGAGCAGTACTTC
>TRBJ2-3|-|TRBD1|TRBV6-1
CAIDRTGFTDTQYF
TGTGCCATCGATAGGACAGGTTTCACAGATACGCAGTATTTT
>TRBJ2-2|once|-|TRBV7-6
CASSLLRTGNTGELFF
TGTGCCAGCAGTCTTTTAAGGACCGGAAACACCGGGGAGCTGTTTTTT
>TRBJ1-4|-|-|TRBV9
CASSEGDIRDYLLGEKLFF
TGTGCCAGCAGCGAGGGGGATATCCGGGACTATCTTTTAGGGGAAAAACTGTTTTTT
>TRBJ2-7|-|TRBD2|TRBV30
CAWSRESSYEQYF
TGTGCCTGGTCGCGGGAGAGCTCCTACGAGCAGTACTTC
>TRBJ2-3|-|TRBD1|TRBV7-7
CASSQGAGTDTQYF
TGTGCTAGCAGCCAGGGGGCGGGCACAGATACGCAGTATTTT
>TRBJ2-5|-|TRBD1|TRBV13
CASSLNRGQETQYF
TGTGCCAGCAGCTTAAACAGGGGGCAAGAGACCCAGTACTTC
>TRBJ2-7|-|-|TRBV29-1
CSVELRPRAGYSYEQYF
TGCAGCGTTGAATTACGACCCAGGGCCGGGTACTCCTACGAGCAGTACTTC